This TCR beta chain was captured by sequencing in a study of cytomegalovirus exposure and HLA in healthy donors. Study conclusions and caveats: When the data were analyzed later, several of the most significant clusters appeared to be linked to common viral pathogens. Most observed TCR sequences were rare, whereas some public TCRs were detected in many donors.

The trim removed 4 bases at V and 6 bases at J, leaving 3 bases unmatched. Germline V CDR1 and CDR2: SGHDN, FVKESK. The CDR3 runs 15 residues. Comments on this clone: The antigen is undetermined.

Primers: 60 Vbeta forward and 13 Jbeta reverse. Produced via immunoSEQ multiplex PCR; TCRdb's table is partial and in-frame only. Of over 25,000 clones listed, 70% are singletons. The chain joins TRBV14 to TRBJ2-1; 13 bases match TRBD2. The sequence was collected from a woman aged 45 to 65 in good health and CMV-seronegative. The material sequenced was PBMCs. The CDR3 DNA is TGTGCCAGCAGCCCCGGGACTAGCGGGGTCAATGAGCAGTTCTTC. Its translation is CASSPGTSGVNEQFF.